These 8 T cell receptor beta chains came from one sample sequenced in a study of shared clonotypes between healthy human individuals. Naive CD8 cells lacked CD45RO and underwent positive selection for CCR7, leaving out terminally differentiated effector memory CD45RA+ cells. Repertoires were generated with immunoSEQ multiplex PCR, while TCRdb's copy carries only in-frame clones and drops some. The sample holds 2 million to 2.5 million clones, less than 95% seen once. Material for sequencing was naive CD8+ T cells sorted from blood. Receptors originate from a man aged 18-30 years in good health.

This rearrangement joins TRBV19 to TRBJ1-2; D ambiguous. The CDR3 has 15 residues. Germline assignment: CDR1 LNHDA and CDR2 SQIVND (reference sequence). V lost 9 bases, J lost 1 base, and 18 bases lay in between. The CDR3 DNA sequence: TGTGCCAGCCAAGACCCGACGGATTATAACTATGGCTACACCTTC. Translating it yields CASQDPTDYNYGYTF.

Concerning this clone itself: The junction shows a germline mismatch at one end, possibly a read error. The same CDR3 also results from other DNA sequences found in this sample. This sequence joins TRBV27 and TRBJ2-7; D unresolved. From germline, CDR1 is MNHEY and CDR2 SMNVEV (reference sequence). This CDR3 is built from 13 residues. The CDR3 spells CASSLGRTGEQYF. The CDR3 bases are TGTGCCAGTAGTTTAGGCAGAACGGGCGAGCAGTACTTC.

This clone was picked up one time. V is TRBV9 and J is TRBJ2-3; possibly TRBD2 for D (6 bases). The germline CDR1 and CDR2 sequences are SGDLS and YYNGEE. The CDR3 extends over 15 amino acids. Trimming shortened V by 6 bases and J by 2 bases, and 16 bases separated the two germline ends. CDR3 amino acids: CASTPGGDHTDTQYF. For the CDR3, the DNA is TGTGCCAGCACCCCCGGAGGGGACCACACAGATACGCAGTATTTT.

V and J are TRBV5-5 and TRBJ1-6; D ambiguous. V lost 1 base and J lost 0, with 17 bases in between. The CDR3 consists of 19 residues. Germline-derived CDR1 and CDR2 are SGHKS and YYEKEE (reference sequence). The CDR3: CASSLLLTGSISYNSPLHF. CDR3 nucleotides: TGTGCCAGCAGCTTGCTGCTTACGGGCAGCATCTCCTATAATTCACCCCTCCACTTT.

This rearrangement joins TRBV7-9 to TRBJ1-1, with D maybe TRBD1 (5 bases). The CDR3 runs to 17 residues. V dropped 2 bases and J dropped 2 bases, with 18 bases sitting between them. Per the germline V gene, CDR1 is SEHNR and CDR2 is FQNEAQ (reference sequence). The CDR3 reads CASSLTVSGTGNTEAFF. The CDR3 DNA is TGTGCCAGCAGCTTAACCGTTTCGGGGACGGGAAACACTGAAGCTTTCTTT.

The CDR3 DNA follows: TGCGCCAGCAGCCCGCGGGGGGGCTTGTACGAGCAGTACTTC. Translation: CASSPRGGLYEQYF. This chain connects TRBV5-1 to TRBJ2-7; 9 nucleotides agree with TRBD2. Germline V gives CDR1 SGHRS, CDR2 YFSETQ. V shed 4 bases, J shed 4 bases, and the junction held 6 bases outside the gene matches. CDR3 length: 14 residues.

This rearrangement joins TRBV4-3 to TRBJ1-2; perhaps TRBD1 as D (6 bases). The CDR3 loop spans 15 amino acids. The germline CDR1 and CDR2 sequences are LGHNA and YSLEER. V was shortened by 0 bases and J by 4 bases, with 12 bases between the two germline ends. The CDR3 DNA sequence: TGCGCCAGCAGCCAAGACTTACAGGGCTCCTATGGCTACACCTTC. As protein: CASSQDLQGSYGYTF.

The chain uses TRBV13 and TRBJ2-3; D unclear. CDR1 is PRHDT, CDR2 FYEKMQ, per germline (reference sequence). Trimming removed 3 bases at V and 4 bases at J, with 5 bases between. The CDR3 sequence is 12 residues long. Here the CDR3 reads CASSFDADTQYF. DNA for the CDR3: TGTGCCAGCAGCTTTGATGCAGATACGCAGTATTTT.